This entry features one T cell receptor (beta chain) sequence. The target antigen is unknown. These data originate in a study of cytomegalovirus exposure and HLA in healthy donors. Study-level information: Researchers found that under 90% of some 400 genotyped donors fell within the Caucasian-associated ancestry cluster. Study-wide results and caveats: Data from an earlier analysis indicated that most TCR beta V segments were productive either about 90% or about 30% of the time. For cytomegalovirus status, the classifier reportedly gave diagnoses with high specificity and sensitivity.

PCR primers comprised 60 Vbeta and 13 Jbeta primers. Clones were read by immunoSEQ multiplex PCR, and TCRdb kept only the in-frame ones, dropping some. The sample yields more than 65,000 clones, roughly 79% seen once. This CDR3 contains 15 residues. Per the germline V gene, CDR1 is SNHLY and CDR2 is FYNNEI. Trimming removed 0 bases at V and 8 bases at J, with 16 bases between. The rearrangement uses TRBV2 and TRBJ1-2; possibly TRBD1 for D (5 bases). Sequencing was performed on PBMCs. This clonotype was obtained from a female donor in good health and CMV-seronegative. DNA of the CDR3: TGTGCCAGCAGTGAAGCGCTTCGGGGGAAGAGAGGCTACACCTTC. Its translation: CASSEALRGKRGYTF.